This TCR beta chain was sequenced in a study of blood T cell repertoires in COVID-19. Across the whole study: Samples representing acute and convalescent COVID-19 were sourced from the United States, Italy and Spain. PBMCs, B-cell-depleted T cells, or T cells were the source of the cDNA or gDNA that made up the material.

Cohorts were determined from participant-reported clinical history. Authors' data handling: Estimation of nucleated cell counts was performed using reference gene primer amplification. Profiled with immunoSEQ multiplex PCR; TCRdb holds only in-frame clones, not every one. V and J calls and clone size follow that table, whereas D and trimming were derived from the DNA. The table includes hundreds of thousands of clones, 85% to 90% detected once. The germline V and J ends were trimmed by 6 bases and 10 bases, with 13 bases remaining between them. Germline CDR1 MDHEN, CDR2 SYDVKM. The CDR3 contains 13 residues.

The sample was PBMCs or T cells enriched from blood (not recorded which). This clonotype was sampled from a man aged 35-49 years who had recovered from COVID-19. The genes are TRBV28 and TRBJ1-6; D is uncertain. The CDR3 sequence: CASSPTGGSPLHF. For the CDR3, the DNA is TGTGCCAGCAGCCCTACGGGAGGCTCACCCCTCCACTTT. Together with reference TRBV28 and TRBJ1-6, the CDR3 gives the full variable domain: DVKVTQSSRYLVKRTGEKVFLECVQDMDHENMFWYRQDPGLGLRLIYFSYDVKMKEKGDIPEGYSVSREKKERFSLILESASTNQTSMYLCASSPTGGSPLHFGNGTRLTVT.